These 20 T cell receptor beta chains were sequenced from one sample in a study of blood T cell repertoires in COVID-19. Measured with immunoSEQ multiplex PCR; TCRdb has only the in-frame clones, and not every one. The sample records 96,000 or so clones, roughly 90% being singletons. Sequenced: peripheral blood. The receptors were gathered from a human donor with COVID-19, enrolled during active disease. The donor label of this sample is uncertain.

The rearrangement uses TRBV5-4 and TRBJ2-5, with TRBD1 as a possible D gene (5 bases). Trimming pared 4 bases from V and 5 bases from J, leaving 18 bases between. The germline gives CDR1 SGHNT, CDR2 YYREEE (reference sequence). The CDR3 consists of 15 residues. The CDR3 DNA is TGTGCCAGCAGCCCCGTAGGGGCGGAATGGGAGACCCAGTACTTC. It codes for CASSPVGAEWETQYF.

The V and J genes are TRBV19 and TRBJ1-1, with TRBD1 as a possible D gene (5 bases). The CDR3 has 15 amino acids. CDR1 and CDR2 from the germline V gene are LNHDA and SQIVND (reference sequence). V was trimmed by 3 bases and J by 1 base, leaving 12 bases between them. The CDR3 nucleotides read TGTGCCAGTAGTATTGACGGTGGACAGAACACTGAAGCTTTCTTT. This gives the protein CASSIDGGQNTEAFF.

The genes are TRBV18 and TRBJ1-3, with 9 bases fitting TRBD1. Germline CDR1 reads KGHSH; CDR2 reads LQKENI. The J segment lost 3 bases and the V segment lost 3 bases, leaving 0 bases of the junction unmatched. The CDR3 covers 14 residues. For the CDR3, the DNA is TGTGCCAGCTCACCGGACAGGGGTGGAAACACCATATATTTT. This gives the protein CASSPDRGGNTIYF.

The chain is built from TRBV24-1 and TRBJ2-1; D is possibly TRBD2 (5 bases). Deletions cut 2 bases from V and 8 bases from J, with 12 bases between. CDR3 length: 14 amino acids. Germline assignment: CDR1 KGHDR and CDR2 SFDVKD. The CDR3 DNA reads as TGTGCCACCAGTGATTCAACTAGTCCCTATGAGCAGTTCTTC. Translating it yields CATSDSTSPYEQFF.

The chain joins TRBV5-1 to TRBJ1-1; 7 bases are shared with TRBD1. Germline CDR1 reads SGHRS; CDR2 reads YFSETQ. V lost 2 bases to trimming and J lost 0 bases; unmatched junction nucleotides: 13. The CDR3 totals 18 residues. The CDR3 protein is CASSFLYRGRELNTEAFF. In nucleotides, the CDR3 is TGCGCCAGCAGCTTTCTATACAGGGGTAGGGAGCTGAACACTGAAGCTTTCTTT.

This rearrangement joins TRBV7-6 to TRBJ2-3; tentatively, D is TRBD2 (7 bases). The CDR3 loop spans 17 amino acids. CDR1 and CDR2 from the germline V gene are SGHVS and FNYEAQ. V was clipped by 2 bases and J by 5 bases, with 20 bases between them. The CDR3 DNA sequence: TGTGCCAGCAGCTTACCCCCGGTGCGGGGGCGGCAAGATACGCAGTATTTT. Its protein product is CASSLPPVRGRQDTQYF. Variable domain in full (rest from reference TRBV7-6 and TRBJ2-3): GAGVSQSPRYKVTKRGQDVALRCDPISGHVSLYWYRQALGQGPEFLTYFNYEAQQDKSGLPNDRFSAERPEGSISTLTIQRTEQRDSAMYRCASSLPPVRGRQDTQYFGPGTRLTVL.

The J gene is TRBJ1-6, the V gene TRBV6-4, with no clear D. Germline V CDR1 and CDR2: MRHNA, SNTAGT. Trimming left V 7 bases short and J 0 bases short, with 13 bases between. CDR3 size: 16 residues. CDR3 residues: CASTPRGGSYNSPLHF. In nucleotides, the CDR3 is TGTGCCAGCACCCCCCGGGGTGGCTCCTATAATTCACCCCTCCACTTT.

This clone was recorded only once. The chain links TRBV6-5 to TRBJ1-1; 8 bases are a match to TRBD1. The V gene's germline CDR1 is MNHEY and CDR2 SVGAGI. The CDR3 consists of 13 residues. J gave up 7 bases and V 5 bases, and 6 bases lay outside the gene matches. The CDR3 reads CASSRRDRSEAFF. For the CDR3, the DNA is TGTGCCAGCAGTCGGCGGGACAGGAGTGAAGCTTTCTTT.

CDR3 region: CASSTGSAEAFF. In DNA form, the CDR3 reads TGTGCCAGCAGTACAGGTTCGGCTGAAGCTTTCTTT. V and J are TRBV6-5 and TRBJ1-1, with D possibly being TRBD1 (5 bases). V was shortened by 5 bases and J by 6 bases, with 10 bases between the two germline ends. The CDR3 is 12 amino acids. Germline V lookup: CDR1 MNHEY, CDR2 SVGAGI.

The genes are TRBV28 and TRBJ1-4; possibly TRBD1 for D (5 bases). CDR3 length: 11 residues. CDR1 and CDR2 (germline): MDHEN, SYDVKM. Trimming cost V 4 bases and J 15 bases, with 12 bases left between them. The CDR3 is CASSSHRGVFF. The CDR3 DNA reads as TGTGCCAGCAGTTCCCACCGGGGGGTGTTTTTT.

The rearrangement links TRBV5-1 to TRBJ1-6; a possible D gene is TRBD1 (5 bases). Between the trimmed V and J ends, which lost 7 bases and 6 bases, there was a span of 11 bases. Germline values: CDR1 SGHRS, CDR2 YFSETQ. The CDR3 sequence is 13 residues long. DNA for the CDR3: TGCGCCAGCCGACAGATCAGTAATTCACCCCTCCACTTT. Translation: CASRQISNSPLHF. The full variable domain, with the rest looked up from reference TRBV5-1 and TRBJ1-6, is KAGVTQTPRYLIKTRGQQVTLSCSPISGHRSVSWYQQTPGQGLQFLFEYFSETQRNKGNFPGRFSGRQFSNSRSEMNVSTLELGDSALYLCASRQISNSPLHFGNGTRLTVT.

The J gene is TRBJ2-2, the V gene TRBV5-1; 8 bases match TRBD1. Per the germline V gene, CDR1 is SGHRS and CDR2 is YFSETQ. This CDR3 is 14 amino acids long. V shed 4 bases, J shed 8 bases, and the junction held 7 bases outside the gene matches. CDR3 coding DNA: TGCGCCAGCAGCCCTGGACAGGGCGGGGGGGAGCTGTTTTTT. Its translation is CASSPGQGGGELFF.

This chain links TRBV5-1 with TRBJ2-1; 7 bases agree with TRBD1. Germline CDR1 and CDR2: SGHRS and YFSETQ. This CDR3 contains 16 residues. Germline trimming cut 5 bases from V and 1 base from J; bases unmatched to any gene: 9. The CDR3 bases are TGCGCCAGCAGTTCGGGGACAGAGGGATCCTACAATGAGCAGTTCTTC. It encodes CASSSGTEGSYNEQFF.

This chain joins TRBV2 and TRBJ2-5; 8 bases map to TRBD1. V shed 7 bases, J shed 2 bases, and the junction held 6 bases outside the gene matches. Germline CDR1 reads SNHLY; CDR2 reads FYNNEI. The CDR3 runs 14 residues. Here the CDR3 reads CASNGQGSQETQYF. The CDR3 nucleotides read TGTGCCAGCAACGGACAGGGCTCTCAAGAGACCCAGTACTTC. The variable domain in full, completed from reference TRBV2 and TRBJ2-5, reads EPEVTQTPSHQVTQMGQEVILRCVPISNHLYFYWYRQILGQKVEFLVSFYNNEISEKSEIFDDQFSVERPDGSNFTLKIRSTKLEDSAMYFCASNGQGSQETQYFGPGTRLLVL.

The chain recombines TRBV27 with TRBJ1-2; D is undetermined. Germline assignment: CDR1 MNHEY and CDR2 SMNVEV (reference sequence). The ends were cut back, 2 bases at V and 5 bases at J, with 18 bases in the middle. This CDR3 contains 16 residues. CDR3 sequence (DNA): TGTGCCAGCAGTTTAGCGGGAGGGTCGGCAGTTTATGGCTACACCTTC. It is translated as CASSLAGGSAVYGYTF.

The genes are TRBV2 and TRBJ2-1; D may be TRBD2 (5 bases). Germline CDR1 is SNHLY and CDR2 is FYNNEI. The CDR3 length is 15 residues. V was shortened by 4 bases and J by 0 bases, with 10 bases between the two germline ends. CDR3 protein: CASSVLGSSYNEQFF. CDR3 nucleotide sequence: TGTGCCAGCAGTGTTTTAGGGAGCTCCTACAATGAGCAGTTCTTC. Full variable domain (outside the CDR3, taken from reference TRBV2 and TRBJ2-1): EPEVTQTPSHQVTQMGQEVILRCVPISNHLYFYWYRQILGQKVEFLVSFYNNEISEKSEIFDDQFSVERPDGSNFTLKIRSTKLEDSAMYFCASSVLGSSYNEQFFGPGTRLTVL.

This chain uses TRBV3-1 (or the pseudogene TRBV3-2) with TRBJ2-3; 7 bases agree with TRBD2. Germline V gene data show CDR1 as LGHDT and CDR2 as YNNKEL (reference sequence). The CDR3 runs 20 residues. With 0 bases clipped from V and 0 bases from J, the junction kept 15 bases outside the gene matches. The CDR3 is CASSQDFGGGNPLSTDTQYF. In DNA, the CDR3 is TGTGCCAGCAGCCAAGATTTTGGGGGGGGGAATCCCCTTAGCACAGATACGCAGTATTTT.

The rearrangement links TRBV5-1 to TRBJ2-3; tentative D call: TRBD2 (6 bases). The germline V gene has CDR1 SGHRS and CDR2 YFSETQ. The CDR3 has 17 amino acids. Trimming took off 3 bases at V and 4 bases at J, with 21 bases between the two ends. The CDR3: CASSWDPRRGTADTQYF. CDR3 nucleotides: TGCGCCAGCAGCTGGGATCCCAGGAGGGGTACTGCAGATACGCAGTATTTT.

This clone was seen a handful of times. The rearrangement joins TRBV7-2 to TRBJ1-2, with a tentative D call TRBD1 (5 bases). Germline CDR1 is SGHTA and CDR2 is FQGNSA. The CDR3 consists of 14 residues. V was cut by 5 bases and J by 8 bases, with 18 bases left in between. The CDR3, as DNA: TGTGCCAGCAGCCGCACTAGTGGGGGGTCGGGCTACACCTTC. Translating it yields CASSRTSGGSGYTF.

This chain links TRBV27 with TRBJ2-7, with 7 bases aligning to TRBD2. CDR3 size: 14 residues. CDR1 and CDR2 from the germline V gene are MNHEY and SMNVEV (reference sequence). V shed 5 bases, J shed 2 bases, and the junction held 6 bases outside the gene matches. CDR3 coding DNA: TGTGCCAGCAGTGCCCGGGACTATCCCTACGAGCAGTACTTC. Its protein product is CASSARDYPYEQYF.